The 24 T cell receptor beta chains below all came from one sample that was sequenced in a study of T cells in Graves' hyperthyroidism and ophthalmopathy. The CDR3 regions of TCR beta were amplified from RNA transcripts. A set of HTBI primers served as the primers for a first-round RT-PCR of the TCR CDR3. Each CDR3 protein gets one entry after TCRdb re-called the multiplex PCR reads with MiXCR. The sample holds roughly 290,000 distinct CDR3 sequences, approximately 12% seen once. Sequenced sample: blood. Receptor source: a young woman with Graves' hyperthyroidism that later progressed to Graves' ophthalmopathy.

Worth noting for this clonotype: This may arise from a read error, as a much more abundant clone is one base away. The chain couples TRBV30 to TRBJ1-1; TRBD1 is a possible D gene (5 bases). The CDR3 spans 13 residues. V dropped 2 bases and J dropped 0 bases, with 7 bases sitting between them. The germline V gene has CDR1 GTSNPN and CDR2 SVGIG (reference sequence). The CDR3 protein is CAWSWGMNTEAFF. The CDR3 DNA sequence: TGTGCCTGGAGTTGGGGGATGAACACTGAAGCTTTCTTT.

The genes are TRBV19 and TRBJ2-7; TRBD2 is a possible D gene (5 bases). The V end lost 2 bases, the J end lost 3 bases, and 14 bases lay between the germline ends. The V gene's germline CDR1 is LNHDA and CDR2 SQIVND (reference sequence). The CDR3 consists of 15 residues. CDR3 sequence: CASSIFGGPNYEQYF. CDR3 DNA sequence: TGTGCCAGTAGTATATTCGGCGGGCCGAACTACGAGCAGTACTTC.

This clonotype occurred a few times. V usage is TRBV9 and J usage is TRBJ2-7; maybe TRBD2 (6 bases). Germline V gene data show CDR1 as SGDLS and CDR2 as YYNGEE. This CDR3 has 15 amino acids. Trimming cost V 5 bases and J 0 bases, with 15 bases left between them. The CDR3 sequence: CASSPIDGSSYEQYF. The CDR3, as DNA: TGTGCCAGCAGTCCAATCGACGGGAGCTCCTACGAGCAGTACTTC.

This clonotype appeared many times. V gene TRBV7-2 combines with J gene TRBJ2-1; perhaps TRBD1 as D (5 bases). The CDR3 has 15 amino acids. Trimming stripped 3 bases from V and 3 bases from J, with 12 bases between. Germline CDR1 SGHTA, CDR2 FQGNSA. The chain's CDR3 is CASSLGHSYYNEQFF. In nucleotides, the CDR3 is TGTGCCAGCAGCTTGGGGCACTCCTACTACAATGAGCAGTTCTTC.

This clonotype was counted at least ten times. The J gene is TRBJ2-7, the V gene TRBV13, with 8 positions matching TRBD1. Trimming at V came to 1 base and at J to 6 bases, leaving 5 bases not matched to a gene. The CDR3 consists of 14 residues. Germline loops: CDR1 PRHDT, CDR2 FYEKMQ (reference sequence). CDR3 protein: CASSLARQGREQYF. The CDR3 DNA reads as TGTGCCAGCAGCTTAGCTCGACAGGGGCGCGAGCAGTACTTC.

This clonotype occurred many times. The chain recombines TRBV30 with TRBJ2-5; 7 nucleotides align to TRBD1. CDR3 length equals 15 residues. Germline CDR1 reads GTSNPN; CDR2 reads SVGIG (reference sequence). V dropped 2 bases and J dropped 7; count of bases not matched to a gene: 13. CDR3 DNA: TGTGCCTGGAGTAGCCCTGGGACAGTGAGTGGGACCCAGTACTTC. This translates into CAWSSPGTVSGTQYF.

Ten or more counts support this clonotype. V is TRBV7-8 and J is TRBJ2-1; the D gene is possibly TRBD1 (5 bases). Looked up from germline, CDR1 is SGHVS and CDR2 is FQNEAQ. The length of the CDR3 is 15 residues. V was trimmed by 2 bases and J by 6 bases, leaving 14 bases between them. CDR3: CASSLLDRGVNEQFF. In nucleotides, the CDR3 is TGTGCCAGCAGCTTACTAGACAGAGGTGTCAATGAGCAGTTCTTC.

Note on this clonotype: A much larger clone differs by one base, so this may be a read error. CDR3 nucleotide sequence: TGTGCCAGCGGTTTAAGGTGGGGTACTAGCACAGATACGCAGTATTTT. Encoded protein: CASGLRWGTSTDTQYF. The rearrangement links TRBV27 to TRBJ2-3; D is uncertain. The V gene's germline CDR1 is MNHEY and CDR2 SMNVEV (reference sequence). The CDR3 has 16 residues.

This clonotype was found many times. V is TRBV3-1 and J is TRBJ1-2, with D hard to call. Trimming stripped 1 base from V and 3 bases from J, with 21 bases between. The V gene's germline CDR1 is LGHDT and CDR2 YNNKEL (reference sequence). The CDR3 sequence is 18 residues long. For the CDR3, the DNA is TGTGCCAGCAGCCAAGGCAGCGGACCCTATCATCCGTACTATGGCTACACCTTC. Its translation is CASSQGSGPYHPYYGYTF.

The chain couples TRBV2 to TRBJ2-3, with 9 bases aligning to TRBD2. The length of the CDR3 is 14 residues. Trimming at V came to 7 bases and at J to 1 base, leaving 3 bases not matched to a gene. The germline gives CDR1 SNHLY, CDR2 FYNNEI. CDR3 sequence: CASKLAGGTDTQYF. The CDR3 DNA reads as TGTGCCAGCAAGTTAGCGGGGGGCACAGATACGCAGTATTTT.

On this clonotype: Possible read error: a much larger clone is one base away. The CDR3 bases are TGTGCCAGCAGTTTTGACACTAGCGGAGGCTGGGATACGCAGTATTTT. As protein: CASSFDTSGGWDTQYF. This chain uses TRBV12-3 or TRBV12-4 with TRBJ2-3; 8 positions match TRBD2. The CDR3 totals 16 residues. The J segment lost 6 bases and the V segment lost 3 bases, leaving 11 bases of the junction unmatched.

This clonotype was seen ten or more times. This chain joins TRBV6-2 or TRBV6-3 and TRBJ2-3; the D gene is possibly TRBD2 (5 bases). Germline V CDR1 and CDR2: MNHEY, SVGEGT. The V end lost 2 bases, the J end lost 1 base, and 10 bases lay between the germline ends. The CDR3 totals 15 residues. CDR3: CASSYIFSGTDTQYF. Here the CDR3 DNA reads TGTGCCAGCAGTTACATCTTTAGCGGCACAGATACGCAGTATTTT.

This clonotype was counted a few times. Relative to the germline gene, one junction end is altered; a read error may explain this. The DNA of the CDR3 is TGTGCTAGCAGCTTAGTTTGGCTAGCGGGAGGGTACAATGAGCAGTTCTTC. Encoded protein: CASSLVWLAGGYNEQFF. The J gene is TRBJ2-1, the V gene TRBV7-7; 12 bases match TRBD2. Germline CDR1 SSHAT, CDR2 FNYEAQ (reference sequence). The CDR3 is made up of 17 amino acids.

The V and J genes are TRBV20-1 and TRBJ2-5; TRBD1 or TRBD2 may be the D gene (5 bases each). The CDR3 has 12 residues. V was pared by 1 base and J by 5 bases, with 8 bases between. Germline V gene data show CDR1 as DFQATT and CDR2 as SNEGSKA (reference sequence). This CDR3 is CSARGGPETQYF. The CDR3 DNA is TGCAGTGCTAGAGGGGGACCGGAGACCCAGTACTTC.

The chain uses TRBV15 and TRBJ2-7, with D tentatively TRBD1 (5 bases). Germline-derived CDR1 and CDR2 are LNHNV and YYDKDF (reference sequence). The CDR3 is 14 residues long. Trimming removed 0 bases from V and 3 bases from J, with 9 bases in between. For the CDR3, the DNA is TGTGCCACCAGCAGAGATCCCGACAGCTACGAGCAGTACTTC. Translating gives CATSRDPDSYEQYF.

This clonotype was counted at least ten times. The chain has TRBV6-2 or TRBV6-3 and TRBJ2-1; 8 bases are shared with TRBD2. Germline CDR1 is MNHEY and CDR2 is SVGEGT. This CDR3 is 17 amino acids long. V was clipped by 2 bases and J by 2 bases; unmatched bases: 8. Here the CDR3 DNA reads TGTGCCAGCAGTTACCGGGAGCGGGAGAGGACCTACAATGAGCAGTTCTTC. Protein sequence: CASSYRERERTYNEQFF.

The chain recombines TRBV20-1 with TRBJ2-7, with TRBD1 matching 8 bases. The germline CDR1 and CDR2 sequences are DFQATT and SNEGSKA (reference sequence). J gave up 2 bases and V 4 bases, and 4 bases lay outside the gene matches. The CDR3 has 13 residues. DNA for the CDR3: TGCAGTGCTATTAGGGGACAGGCCTACGAGCAGTACTTC. Protein sequence: CSAIRGQAYEQYF.

The gene calls are TRBV27 and TRBJ2-2; 10 nucleotides agree with TRBD2. Unmatched junction bases numbered 13, after V lost 8 bases and J lost 1 base. The V gene's germline CDR1 is MNHEY and CDR2 SMNVEV (reference sequence). CDR3 length equals 18 residues. The CDR3 sequence: CASSPREAGGRNTGELFF. Here the CDR3 DNA reads TGTGCCAGCTCACCCCGGGAAGCGGGAGGGAGGAACACCGGGGAGCTGTTTTTT.

This clonotype was recorded many times. V is TRBV2 and J is TRBJ2-5; D is unresolved. The CDR3 loop spans 12 amino acids. The germline V gene has CDR1 SNHLY and CDR2 FYNNEI. Trimming stripped 3 bases from V and 7 bases from J, with 9 bases between. The CDR3 nucleotides are TGTGCCAGCAGTGAGTCCCCTCCGACCCAGTACTTC. It is translated as CASSESPPTQYF.

This clonotype was picked up many times. V usage is TRBV28 and J usage is TRBJ2-7; 9 nucleotides match TRBD1. Trimming cost V 5 bases and J 1 base; bases outside gene matches: 6. Germline assignment: CDR1 MDHEN and CDR2 SYDVKM. There are 15 residues in the CDR3. The CDR3 reads CASSPTQGASYEQYF. The DNA for the CDR3 is TGTGCCAGCAGTCCGACACAGGGGGCGTCCTACGAGCAGTACTTC.

Turning to this clonotype: Being one base from a much bigger clone, this may be a read error. The chain has TRBV29-1 and TRBJ2-3; a possible D gene is TRBD2 (6 bases). In germline, CDR1 is SQVTM, CDR2 ANQGSEA. V was clipped by 7 bases and J by 5 bases, with 16 bases between them. The CDR3 contains 13 residues. The CDR3 sequence: CSDIVGSGDTQYF. Here the CDR3 DNA reads TGCAGCGATATTGTCGGGAGTGGAGATACGCAGTATTTT.

This clonotype was detected only a few times. The chain links TRBV9 to TRBJ2-3, with a weak D call TRBD2 (6 bases). There are 16 residues in the CDR3. The V and J ends lost 0 bases and 0 bases respectively, with 11 bases between them. Germline lookup yields CDR1 SGDLS and CDR2 YYNGEE. In DNA, the CDR3 is TGTGCCAGCAGCGTAGGAATAGCGGCAAGCACAGATACGCAGTATTTT. Translation gives CASSVGIAASTDTQYF.

Many counts were recorded for this clonotype. The gene calls are TRBV7-9 and TRBJ2-6; 7 bases fit TRBD1. V shed 1 base and J 4 bases; nucleotides not matched to a gene: 10. Germline V gives CDR1 SEHNR, CDR2 FQNEAQ (reference sequence). The CDR3 is 18 residues long. The CDR3 region is CASSLGTGSRSGANVLTF. The DNA of the CDR3 is TGTGCCAGCAGCTTAGGGACAGGCTCCCGATCCGGGGCCAACGTCCTGACTTTC.

This clonotype has only a few counts. CDR3 sequence reads: CASRDRENQPQHF. The CDR3 DNA sequence: TGTGCCAGCAGGGACAGGGAAAATCAGCCCCAGCATTTT. The rearrangement links TRBV7-9 to TRBJ1-5, with TRBD1 matching 8 bases. After removal of 6 bases from V and 4 bases from J, the junction contained 2 bases not matched to a gene. Germline V gene data show CDR1 as SEHNR and CDR2 as FQNEAQ (reference sequence). The CDR3 is 13 residues long.